What follows describes a single T cell receptor beta chain. Its target antigen remains unknown. No base qualities exist here, and no much larger clone lies one base off it. The data were taken from a study of T cells in localized non-small cell lung cancer (dated by TCRdb to 2018 to 2020). Background for the entire study: The study analyzed T cell repertoires of around 250 early-stage NSCLC patients, comparing tumors and uninvolved tumor-adjacent lungs. Of the NSCLC patients, around 140 were male and approximately 97 were female, and the mean age was roughly 61 years. All 240 or so NSCLC patients in the cohort were treatment-naive and had localized lung tumors that were resected.

The immunoSEQ Assay was used to sequence TCR beta CDR3 regions from DNA. On the authors' methods: T cell density was computed as TCR beta template counts normalized to usable DNA estimated by amplifying housekeeping genes. Richness was estimated with the preseqR package, extrapolating to 400,000 templates for PBMC samples and 120,000 templates for tissue samples. Clonality was defined as one minus Pielou's evenness. Tissue-enriched TCRs were identified by differential abundance testing using productive amino-acid clonotypes, minimum total count 5 and alpha 0.1. The Jaccard Index and the Morisita Overlap Index were used to quantify repertoire overlap between compartments. GLIPH clustered TCR beta CDR3s with public tetramer-defined viral CDR3s; viral motifs required at least three viral sequences plus V-gene enrichment. TCRdb retrieved this table from immuneACCESS and kept in-frame rearrangements only. Not all clones are present; in checked studies, unresolved V genes account for under half, and no reason is known for the remainder. V and J calls and clone size are copied from that table; D and trimming were computed from the DNA. The table for this sample lists tens of thousands of clones; around 87% of them were counted only once. Approximately 6.1% of the sample is taken by the ten largest.

At diagnosis, tumor, uninvolved tumor-adjacent lung and peripheral blood were collected and then preserved as a mix of FFPE and fresh-frozen material. For TCR repertoire profiling, blood samples were analyzed in the form of peripheral blood mononuclear cells. V and J lose 5 bases and 3 bases, and a span of 16 bases separates them. CDR1 and CDR2, per the germline V gene, are SGHVS and FNYEAQ. Reading from cysteine to phenylalanine, the CDR3 counts 15 amino acids. This entry keeps only the CDR3 DNA: 45 bases, framed from base 1. Overall study results and their limits: Of the top 100 tumor clones, a median of roughly 56 were detected in paired uninvolved adjacent lung; some 28 were also among that lung's top 100. Higher T cell density in blood was associated with longer overall survival, whereas higher clonality in adjacent lung was associated with shorter survival. Because the study design was exploratory, TCR variables were selected using unadjusted p-values without false-discovery rate correction. The highest T cell clonality was observed in uninvolved tumor-adjacent lung, where clonality exceeded that of tumor, suggesting that antigenic responses were more focused in uninvolved tumor-adjacent lung. Multi-region tumor sequencing was not performed, so intratumor heterogeneity could not be excluded.

Sequenced material: PBMCs, taken before any cancer treatment. The chain is encoded by TRBV7-6 joined to TRBJ1-1; a weak D assignment points to TRBD1 (5 bases agree). This TCR came from a man between 40 and 70 years old with stage II lung adenocarcinoma. The DNA reads as follows: TGTGCCAGCAGCCCCCCGATGGGGGGAGACACTGAAGCTTTCTTT. This translates into CASSPPMGGDTEAFF.